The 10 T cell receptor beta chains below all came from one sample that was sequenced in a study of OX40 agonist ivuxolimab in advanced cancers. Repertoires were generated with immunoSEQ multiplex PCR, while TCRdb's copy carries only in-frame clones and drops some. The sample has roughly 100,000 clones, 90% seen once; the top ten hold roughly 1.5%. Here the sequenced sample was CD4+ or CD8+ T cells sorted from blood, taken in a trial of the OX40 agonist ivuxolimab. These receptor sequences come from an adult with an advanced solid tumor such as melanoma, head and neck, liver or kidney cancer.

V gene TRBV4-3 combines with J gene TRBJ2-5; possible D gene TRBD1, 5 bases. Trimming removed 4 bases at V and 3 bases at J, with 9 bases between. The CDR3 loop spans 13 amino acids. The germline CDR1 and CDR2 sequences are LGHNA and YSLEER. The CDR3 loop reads CASSRDRKETQYF. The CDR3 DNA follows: TGCGCCAGCAGCCGTGACAGAAAAGAGACCCAGTACTTC.

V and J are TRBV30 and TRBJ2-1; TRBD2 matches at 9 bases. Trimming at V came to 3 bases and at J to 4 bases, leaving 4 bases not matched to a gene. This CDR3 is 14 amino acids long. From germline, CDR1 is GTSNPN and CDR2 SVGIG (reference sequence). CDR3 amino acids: CAWRTSGTYNEQFF. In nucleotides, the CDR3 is TGTGCCTGGAGGACTAGCGGTACTTACAATGAGCAGTTCTTC.

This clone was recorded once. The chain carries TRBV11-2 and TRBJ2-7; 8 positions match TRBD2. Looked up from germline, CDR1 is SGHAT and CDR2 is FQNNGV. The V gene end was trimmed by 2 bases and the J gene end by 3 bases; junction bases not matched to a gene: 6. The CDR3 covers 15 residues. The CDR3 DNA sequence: TGTGCCAGCAGCTTAAGTAGCGGGAAGATCTACGAGCAGTACTTC. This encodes CASSLSSGKIYEQYF.

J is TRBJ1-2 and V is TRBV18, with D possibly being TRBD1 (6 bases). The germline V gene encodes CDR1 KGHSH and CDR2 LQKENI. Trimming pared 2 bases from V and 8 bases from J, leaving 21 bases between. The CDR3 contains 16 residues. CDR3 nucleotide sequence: TGTGCCAGCTCACCAGTAGAGCGTACGGGACAATGGGGCTACACCTTC. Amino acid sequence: CASSPVERTGQWGYTF.

For the CDR3, the DNA is TGTGCCAGCAGTTTATTACAGCAACCAATCTATGGCTACACCTTC. Translation: CASSLLQQPIYGYTF. The chain recombines TRBV28 with TRBJ1-2; D is unclear. The CDR3 length is 15 residues. Germline lookup yields CDR1 MDHEN and CDR2 SYDVKM. V dropped 1 base and J dropped 4 bases, with 13 bases sitting between them.

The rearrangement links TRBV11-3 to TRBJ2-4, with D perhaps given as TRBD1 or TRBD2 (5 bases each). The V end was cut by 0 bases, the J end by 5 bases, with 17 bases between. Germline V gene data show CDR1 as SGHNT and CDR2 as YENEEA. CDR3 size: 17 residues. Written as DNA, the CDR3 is TGTGCCAGCAGCTTAGAGGTTATGGGGACGGCCCAAAACATTCAGTACTTC. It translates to CASSLEVMGTAQNIQYF.

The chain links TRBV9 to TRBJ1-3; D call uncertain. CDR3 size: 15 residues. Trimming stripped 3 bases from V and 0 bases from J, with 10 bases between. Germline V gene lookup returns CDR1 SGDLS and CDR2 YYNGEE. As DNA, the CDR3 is TGTGCCAGCAGCGCGCTCGCAGTCTCTGGAAACACCATATATTTT. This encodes CASSALAVSGNTIYF.

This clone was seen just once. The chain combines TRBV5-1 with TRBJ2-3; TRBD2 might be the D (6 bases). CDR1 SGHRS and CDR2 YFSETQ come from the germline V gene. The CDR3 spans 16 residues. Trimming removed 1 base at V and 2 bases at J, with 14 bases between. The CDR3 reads CASSLSAGGFTDTQYF. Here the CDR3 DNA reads TGCGCCAGCAGCTTGTCGGCCGGAGGGTTCACAGATACGCAGTATTTT.

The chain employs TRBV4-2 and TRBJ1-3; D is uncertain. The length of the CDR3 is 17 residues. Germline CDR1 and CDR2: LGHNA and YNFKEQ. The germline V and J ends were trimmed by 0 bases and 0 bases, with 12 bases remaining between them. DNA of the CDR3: TGTGCCAGCAGCCAAGATCCCGCCAGTTACTCTGGAAACACCATATATTTT. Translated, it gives CASSQDPASYSGNTIYF.

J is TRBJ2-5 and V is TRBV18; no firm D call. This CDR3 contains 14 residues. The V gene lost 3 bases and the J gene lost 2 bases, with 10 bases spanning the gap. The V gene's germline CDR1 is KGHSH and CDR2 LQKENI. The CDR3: CASSPRTEQETQYF. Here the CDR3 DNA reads TGTGCCAGCTCACCCCGGACGGAACAAGAGACCCAGTACTTC.